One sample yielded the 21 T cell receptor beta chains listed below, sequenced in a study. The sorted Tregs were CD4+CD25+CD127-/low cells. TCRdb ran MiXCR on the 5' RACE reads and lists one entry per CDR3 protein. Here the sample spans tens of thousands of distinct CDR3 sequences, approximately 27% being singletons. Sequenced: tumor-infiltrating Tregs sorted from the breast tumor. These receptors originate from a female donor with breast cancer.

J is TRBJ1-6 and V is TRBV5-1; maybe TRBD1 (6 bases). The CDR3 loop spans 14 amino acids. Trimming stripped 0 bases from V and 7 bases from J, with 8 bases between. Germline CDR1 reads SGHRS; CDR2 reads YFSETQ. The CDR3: CASSLAGVNSPLHF. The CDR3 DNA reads TGCGCCAGCAGCTTGGCAGGGGTCAATTCACCCCTCCACTTT.

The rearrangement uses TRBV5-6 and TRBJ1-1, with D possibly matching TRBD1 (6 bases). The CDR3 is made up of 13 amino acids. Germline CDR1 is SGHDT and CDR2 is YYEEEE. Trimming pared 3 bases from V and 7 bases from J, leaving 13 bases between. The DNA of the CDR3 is TGTGCCAGCAGCTACAGGGACCGGGATGAAGCTTTCTTT. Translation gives CASSYRDRDEAFF. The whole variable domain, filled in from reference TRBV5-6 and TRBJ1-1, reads DAGVTQSPTHLIKTRGQQVTLRCSPKSGHDTVSWYQQALGQGPQFIFQYYEEEERQRGNFPDRFSGHQFPNYSSELNVNALLLGDSALYLCASSYRDRDEAFFGQGTRLTVV.

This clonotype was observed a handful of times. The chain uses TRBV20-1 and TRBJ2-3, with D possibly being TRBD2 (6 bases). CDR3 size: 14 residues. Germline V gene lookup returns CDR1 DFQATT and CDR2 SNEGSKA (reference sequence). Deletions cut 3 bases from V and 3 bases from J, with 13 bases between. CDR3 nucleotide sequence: TGCAGTGCTAGTGGGGGGAGTGGAACAGATACGCAGTATTTT. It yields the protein CSASGGSGTDTQYF.

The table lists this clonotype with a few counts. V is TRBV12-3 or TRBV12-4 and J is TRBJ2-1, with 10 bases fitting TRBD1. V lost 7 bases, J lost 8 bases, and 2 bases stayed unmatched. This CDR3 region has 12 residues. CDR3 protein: CASTTGGDEQFF. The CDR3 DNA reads TGTGCCAGCACGACAGGGGGCGATGAGCAGTTCTTC.

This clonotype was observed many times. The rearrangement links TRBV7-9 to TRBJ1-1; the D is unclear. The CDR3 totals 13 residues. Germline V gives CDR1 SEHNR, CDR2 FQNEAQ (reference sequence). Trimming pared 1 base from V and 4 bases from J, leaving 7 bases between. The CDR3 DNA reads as TGTGCCAGCAGCTTAGGGTGGGGCACTGAAGCTTTCTTT. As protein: CASSLGWGTEAFF.

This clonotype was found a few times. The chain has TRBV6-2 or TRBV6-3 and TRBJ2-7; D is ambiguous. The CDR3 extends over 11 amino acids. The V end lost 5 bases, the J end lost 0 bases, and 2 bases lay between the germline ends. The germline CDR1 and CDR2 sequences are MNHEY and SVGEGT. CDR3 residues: CASSPSYEQYF. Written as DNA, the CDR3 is TGTGCCAGCAGTCCCTCCTACGAGCAGTACTTC.

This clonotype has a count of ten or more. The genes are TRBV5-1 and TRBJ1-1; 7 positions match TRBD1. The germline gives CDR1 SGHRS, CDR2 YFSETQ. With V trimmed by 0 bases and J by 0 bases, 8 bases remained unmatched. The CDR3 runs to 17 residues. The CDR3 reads CASSLGWTGQMNTEAFF. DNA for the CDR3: TGCGCCAGCAGCTTGGGGTGGACAGGCCAAATGAACACTGAAGCTTTCTTT.

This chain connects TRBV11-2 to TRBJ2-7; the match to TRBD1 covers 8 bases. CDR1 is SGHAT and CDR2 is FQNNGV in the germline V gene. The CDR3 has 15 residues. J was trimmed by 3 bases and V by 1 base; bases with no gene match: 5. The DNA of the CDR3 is TGTGCCAGCAGCTTAGGACCGGGACAGGACTACGAGCAGTACTTC. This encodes CASSLGPGQDYEQYF.

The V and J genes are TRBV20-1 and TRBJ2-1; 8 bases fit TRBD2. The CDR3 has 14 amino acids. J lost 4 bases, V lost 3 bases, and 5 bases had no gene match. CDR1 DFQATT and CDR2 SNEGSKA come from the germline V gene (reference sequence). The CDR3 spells CSASSTGGYNEQFF. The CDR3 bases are TGCAGTGCTAGTAGTACGGGAGGGTACAATGAGCAGTTCTTC.

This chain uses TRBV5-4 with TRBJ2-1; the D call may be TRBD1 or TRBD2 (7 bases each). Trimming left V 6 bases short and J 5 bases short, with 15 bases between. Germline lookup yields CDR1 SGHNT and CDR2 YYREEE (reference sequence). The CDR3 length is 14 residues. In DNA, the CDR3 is TGTGCCAGCAAAATTCAGGGGGGGAACAATGAGCAGTTCTTC. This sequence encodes CASKIQGGNNEQFF.

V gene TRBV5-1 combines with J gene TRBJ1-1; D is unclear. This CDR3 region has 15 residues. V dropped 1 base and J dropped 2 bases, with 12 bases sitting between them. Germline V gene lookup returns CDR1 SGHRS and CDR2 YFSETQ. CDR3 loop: CASSLNREVNTEAFF. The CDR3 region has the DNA TGCGCCAGCAGCTTGAATCGGGAGGTAAACACTGAAGCTTTCTTT.

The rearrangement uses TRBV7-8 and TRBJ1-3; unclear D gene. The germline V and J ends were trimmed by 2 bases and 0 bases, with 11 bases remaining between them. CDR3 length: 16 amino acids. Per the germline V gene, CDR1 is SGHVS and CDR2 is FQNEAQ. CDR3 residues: CASSLRTANSGNTIYF. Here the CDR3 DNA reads TGTGCCAGCAGCTTAAGGACGGCCAACTCTGGAAACACCATATATTTT.

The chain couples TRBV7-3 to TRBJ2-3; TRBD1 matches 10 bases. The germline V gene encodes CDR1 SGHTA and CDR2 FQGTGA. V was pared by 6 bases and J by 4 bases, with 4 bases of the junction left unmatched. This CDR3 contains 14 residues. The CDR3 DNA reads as TGTGCCAGCAGTTGGGACAGGGGCCCAGATACGCAGTATTTT. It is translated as CASSWDRGPDTQYF.

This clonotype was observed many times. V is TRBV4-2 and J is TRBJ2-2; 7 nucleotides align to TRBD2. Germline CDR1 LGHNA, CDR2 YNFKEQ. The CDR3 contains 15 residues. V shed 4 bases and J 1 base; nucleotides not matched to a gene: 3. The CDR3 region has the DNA TGTGCCAGCAGCCCAGCTAGCGGGAACACCGGGGAGCTGTTTTTT. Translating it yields CASSPASGNTGELFF.

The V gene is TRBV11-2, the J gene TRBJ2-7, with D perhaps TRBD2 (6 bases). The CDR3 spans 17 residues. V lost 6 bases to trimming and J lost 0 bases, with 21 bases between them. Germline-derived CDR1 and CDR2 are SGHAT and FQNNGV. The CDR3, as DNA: TGTGCCAGCAGTCAACGGGCGGCGGGGCCCCACTCCTACGAGCAGTACTTC. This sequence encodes CASSQRAAGPHSYEQYF. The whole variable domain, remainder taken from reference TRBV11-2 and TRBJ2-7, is EAGVAQSPRYKIIEKRQSVAFWCNPISGHATLYWYQQILGQGPKLLIQFQNNGVVDDSQLPKDRFSAERLKGVDSTLKIQPAKLEDSAVYLCASSQRAAGPHSYEQYFGPGTRLTVT.

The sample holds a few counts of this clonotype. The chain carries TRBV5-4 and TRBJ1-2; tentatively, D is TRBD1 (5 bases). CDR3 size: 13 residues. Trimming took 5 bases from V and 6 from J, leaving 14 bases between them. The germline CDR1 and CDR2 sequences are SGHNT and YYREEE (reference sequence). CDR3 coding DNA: TGTGCCAGCAGTAGGGGAATGGAGGATGGCTACACCTTC. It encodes CASSRGMEDGYTF.

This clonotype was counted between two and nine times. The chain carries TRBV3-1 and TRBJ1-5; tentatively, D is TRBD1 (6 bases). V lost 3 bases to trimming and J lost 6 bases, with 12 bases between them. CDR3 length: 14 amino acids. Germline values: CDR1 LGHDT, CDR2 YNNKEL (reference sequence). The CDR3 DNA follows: TGTGCCAGCAGCCATGCAGGAGGGGGTCAGCCCCAGCATTTT. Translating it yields CASSHAGGGQPQHF. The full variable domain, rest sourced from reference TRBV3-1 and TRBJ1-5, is DTAVSQTPKYLVTQMGNDKSIKCEQNLGHDTMYWYKQDSKKFLKIMFSYNNKELIINETVPNRFSPKSPDKAHLNLHINSLELGDSAVYFCASSHAGGGQPQHFGDGTRLSIL.

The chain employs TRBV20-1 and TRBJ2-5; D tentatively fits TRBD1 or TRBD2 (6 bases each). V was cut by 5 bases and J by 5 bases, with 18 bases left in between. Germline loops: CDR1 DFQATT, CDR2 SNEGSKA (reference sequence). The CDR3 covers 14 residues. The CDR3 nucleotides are TGCAGTGCTCACCTAGCAGGAGGGGGGGAGACCCAGTACTTC. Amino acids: CSAHLAGGGETQYF.

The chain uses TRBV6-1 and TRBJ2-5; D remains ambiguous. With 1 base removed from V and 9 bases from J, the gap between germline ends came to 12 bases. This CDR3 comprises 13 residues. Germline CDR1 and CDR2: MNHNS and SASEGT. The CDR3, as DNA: TGTGCCAGCAGTGAAGAAGACTTCTCGGCCCAGTACTTC. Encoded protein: CASSEEDFSAQYF.

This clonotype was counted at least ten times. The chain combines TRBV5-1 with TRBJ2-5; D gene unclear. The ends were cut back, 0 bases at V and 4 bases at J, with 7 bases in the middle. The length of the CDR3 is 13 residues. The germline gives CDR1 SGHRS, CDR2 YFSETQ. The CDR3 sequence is CASSLEVLETQYF. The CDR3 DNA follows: TGCGCCAGCAGCTTGGAGGTATTAGAGACCCAGTACTTC. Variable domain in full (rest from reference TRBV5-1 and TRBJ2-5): KAGVTQTPRYLIKTRGQQVTLSCSPISGHRSVSWYQQTPGQGLQFLFEYFSETQRNKGNFPGRFSGRQFSNSRSEMNVSTLELGDSALYLCASSLEVLETQYFGPGTRLLVL.

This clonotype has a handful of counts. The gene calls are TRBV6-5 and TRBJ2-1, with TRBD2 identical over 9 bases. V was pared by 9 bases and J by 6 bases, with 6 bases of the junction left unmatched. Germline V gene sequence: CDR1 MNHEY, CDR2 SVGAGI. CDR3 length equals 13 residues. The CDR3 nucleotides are TGTGCCAGTCGGCTAGCGGGATCCAATGAGCAGTTCTTC. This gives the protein CASRLAGSNEQFF.